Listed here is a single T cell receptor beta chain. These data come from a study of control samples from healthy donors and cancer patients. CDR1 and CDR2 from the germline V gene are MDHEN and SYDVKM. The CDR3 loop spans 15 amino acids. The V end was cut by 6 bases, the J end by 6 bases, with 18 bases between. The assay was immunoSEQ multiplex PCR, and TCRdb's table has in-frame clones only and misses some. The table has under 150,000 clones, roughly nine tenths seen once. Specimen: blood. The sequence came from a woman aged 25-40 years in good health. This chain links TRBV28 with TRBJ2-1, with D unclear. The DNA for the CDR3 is TGTGCCAGCAGGTTTCTGGGAACCTGGGGCAATGAGCAGTTCTTC. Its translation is CASRFLGTWGNEQFF.